This entry concerns a single T cell receptor (beta chain). These data belong to a study of technical replicates of blood from several donors. Clones were sequenced by immunoSEQ multiplex PCR, and TCRdb holds only the in-frame ones, with some missing. The sample records roughly 83,000 clones, approximately 94% being singletons. Sequencing used T cells isolated from PBMCs. This sequence originates from a human donor in good health.

CDR3 in amino acids: CASRTPGGGHTEAFF. Here the CDR3 DNA reads TGTGCCAGCAGGACCCCAGGGGGCGGGCACACTGAAGCTTTCTTT. V is TRBV6-5 and J is TRBJ1-1; 8 nucleotides agree with TRBD1. CDR3 length: 15 residues. V lost 6 bases and J lost 3; bases outside the gene matches: 9. The germline CDR1 and CDR2 sequences are MNHEY and SVGAGI.